Presented here are 9 T cell receptor beta chains from one specimen sequenced in a study of shared clonotypes between healthy human individuals. The assay was immunoSEQ multiplex PCR, and TCRdb's table has in-frame clones only and misses some. The top ten clones hold 0.5% to 0.6% of a sample with approximately 1,000,000 clones, about four fifths of them seen once. The source material was memory CD4+ T cells from PBMCs. The subset denotes: CD45RA-negative fraction. The receptors were sampled from a man between 18 and 35 years old in good health. Some clones in this sample may be carry-over from other donors' samples.

In its sample, this clone was seen many times. The chain employs TRBV15 and TRBJ2-5; a possible D gene is TRBD2 (5 bases). Germline V gene data show CDR1 as LNHNV and CDR2 as YYDKDF (reference sequence). This CDR3 is built from 15 residues. V was trimmed by 1 base and J by 2 bases, leaving 11 bases between them. This CDR3 reads CATSRGPGTQETQYF. The CDR3 DNA is TGTGCCACCAGCAGAGGCCCGGGAACTCAAGAGACCCAGTACTTC.

The chain carries TRBV28 and TRBJ2-1; TRBD1 or TRBD2 may be the D gene (6 bases each). Per germline, CDR1 MDHEN and CDR2 SYDVKM. This CDR3 region has 13 residues. V lost 6 bases and J 8 bases, leaving 14 bases between the germline ends. The CDR3 loop reads CASRPGGGDEQFF. In DNA, the CDR3 is TGTGCCAGCAGGCCCGGGGGCGGCGATGAGCAGTTCTTC.

The chain employs TRBV29-1 and TRBJ2-5; a possible D gene is TRBD1 (5 bases). Judging by the DNA end, TRBJ2-7 fits better; the J call may be wrong. Germline V gene lookup returns CDR1 SQVTM and CDR2 ANQGSEA. This CDR3 is built from 14 residues. The CDR3 nucleotides are TGCAGCGTTGCCGACAGTCGAAGAGACTACGAGCAGTACTTC. Translated, it gives CSVADSRRDYEQYF.

V gene TRBV14 combines with J gene TRBJ2-5; the D gene is possibly TRBD2 (7 bases). Trimming took off 4 bases at V and 5 bases at J, with 17 bases between the two ends. The CDR3 consists of 15 residues. CDR1 is SGHDN and CDR2 is FVKESK in the germline V gene. CDR3 coding DNA: TGTGCCAGCAGCCCGTGGGGGGGCGCGGAGGAGACCCAGTACTTC. This translates into CASSPWGGAEETQYF.

The chain has TRBV19 and TRBJ1-5, with TRBD1 matching 10 bases. V lost 6 bases and J lost 1; bases outside the gene matches: 9. The CDR3 consists of 17 residues. Per germline, CDR1 LNHDA and CDR2 SQIVND (reference sequence). Written as DNA, the CDR3 is TGTGCCAGTAGCCCCGACAGGGGGCGTTCGAGCAATCAGCCCCAGCATTTT. Translating it yields CASSPDRGRSSNQPQHF.

This clone was seen more than once but under ten times. CDR3: CASSSVSDNSPLHF. CDR3 coding DNA: TGCGCCAGCAGCTCCGTCTCTGATAATTCACCCCTCCACTTT. The chain links TRBV5-1 to TRBJ1-6; D gene ambiguous. This CDR3 comprises 14 residues. Deletions cut 3 bases from V and 5 bases from J, with 9 bases between. Germline CDR1 SGHRS, CDR2 YFSETQ.

This clone showed up just a few times. Other nucleotide sequences from this sample produce the same CDR3. The CDR3 region has the DNA TGCAGTGCTAGCCGGAACACTGAAGCTTTCTTT. Its translation is CSASRNTEAFF. J is TRBJ1-1 and V is TRBV20-1; unclear D gene. The CDR3 loop spans 11 amino acids. Germline-derived CDR1 and CDR2 are DFQATT and SNEGSKA (reference sequence). Trimming shortened V by 3 bases and J by 1 base, and 3 bases separated the two germline ends.

The chain couples TRBV13 to TRBJ2-5; the D call may be TRBD1 or TRBD2 (6 bases each). Trimming removed 5 bases from V and 5 bases from J, with 15 bases in between. Germline values: CDR1 PRHDT, CDR2 FYEKMQ (reference sequence). CDR3 length: 14 residues. CDR3: CASSRGLAGETQYF. The CDR3 region has the DNA TGTGCCAGCAGCCGGGGGCTAGCAGGGGAGACCCAGTACTTC. Filled out from reference TRBV13 and TRBJ2-5, the complete variable domain reads AAGVIQSPRHLIKEKRETATLKCYPIPRHDTVYWYQQGPGQDPQFLISFYEKMQSDKGSIPDRFSAQQFSDYHSELNMSSLELGDSALYFCASSRGLAGETQYFGPGTRLLVL.

V gene TRBV2 combines with J gene TRBJ1-4, with D perhaps TRBD1 (5 bases). Germline V gives CDR1 SNHLY, CDR2 FYNNEI. The CDR3 sequence is 15 residues long. Between the trimmed V and J ends, which lost 8 bases and 0 bases, there was a span of 13 bases. CDR3 in amino acids: CASRPTATTNEKLFF. The CDR3 nucleotides are TGTGCCAGCCGCCCGACAGCCACAACTAATGAAAAACTGTTTTTT.